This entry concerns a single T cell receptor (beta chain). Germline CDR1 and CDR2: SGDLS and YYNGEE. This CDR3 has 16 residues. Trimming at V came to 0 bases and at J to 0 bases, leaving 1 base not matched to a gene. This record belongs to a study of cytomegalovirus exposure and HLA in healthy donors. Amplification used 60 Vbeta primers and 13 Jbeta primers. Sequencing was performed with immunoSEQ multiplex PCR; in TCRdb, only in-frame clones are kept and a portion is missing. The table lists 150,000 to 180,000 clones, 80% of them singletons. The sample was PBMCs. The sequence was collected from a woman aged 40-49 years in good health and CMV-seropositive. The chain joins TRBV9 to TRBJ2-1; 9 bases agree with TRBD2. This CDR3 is CASSVGGRASYNEQFF. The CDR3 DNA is TGTGCCAGCAGCGTAGGCGGGAGGGCCTCCTACAATGAGCAGTTCTTC.